These 32 T cell receptor beta chains share one sample of origin, sequenced in a study of cytomegalovirus exposure and HLA in healthy donors. Primers included in the PCR were 60 Vbeta and 13 Jbeta primers. Libraries were prepared by immunoSEQ multiplex PCR; TCRdb keeps only in-frame clonotypes and omits some of them. The sample yields around 190,000 clones, roughly 80% seen once. The sample comprised PBMCs. Receptors originate from a woman in her twenties or thirties in good health and CMV-seronegative.

V is TRBV9 and J is TRBJ2-1, with 7 bases lining up with TRBD2. The germline gives CDR1 SGDLS, CDR2 YYNGEE. This CDR3 has 15 residues. J lost 5 bases, V lost 0 bases, and 5 bases had no gene match. CDR3 sequence reads: CASSVVLADDNEQFF. The CDR3, as DNA: TGTGCCAGCAGCGTAGTGCTAGCGGACGACAATGAGCAGTTCTTC. Using reference TRBV9 and TRBJ2-1 for the parts outside the CDR3, the full variable domain is DSGVTQTPKHLITATGQRVTLRCSPRSGDLSVYWYQQSLDQGLQFLIQYYNGEERAKGNILERFSAQQFPDLHSELNLSSLELGDSALYFCASSVVLADDNEQFFGPGTRLTVL.

This chain connects TRBV6-6 to TRBJ1-5; D is unclear. CDR3 size: 14 residues. V dropped 6 bases and J dropped 0 bases, with 9 bases sitting between them. Germline V lookup: CDR1 MNHNY, CDR2 SVGAGI (reference sequence). DNA for the CDR3: TGTGCCAGCAGAAGAGACACTAGCAATCAGCCCCAGCATTTT. Its protein is CASRRDTSNQPQHF.

This rearrangement joins TRBV9 to TRBJ2-7, with 8 bases that match TRBD2. The length of the CDR3 is 14 residues. With V trimmed by 2 bases and J by 2 bases, 3 bases remained unmatched. CDR1 and CDR2 (germline): SGDLS, YYNGEE. The CDR3 nucleotides are TGTGCCAGCAGCGTGGGAGCGGGAGCCTACGAGCAGTACTTC. Encoded protein: CASSVGAGAYEQYF.

The chain joins TRBV7-3 to TRBJ2-1; no definite D call. In germline, CDR1 is SGHTA, CDR2 FQGTGA. The ends were cut back, 5 bases at V and 8 bases at J, with 7 bases in the middle. This CDR3 has 11 residues. As DNA, the CDR3 is TGTGCCAGCAGCCCAGGCGATGAGCAGTTCTTC. This translates into CASSPGDEQFF.

V is TRBV9 and J is TRBJ1-2, with D possibly being TRBD1 (5 bases). Trimming stripped 2 bases from V and 4 bases from J, with 9 bases between. Germline values: CDR1 SGDLS, CDR2 YYNGEE. The CDR3 sequence is 13 residues long. CDR3 in DNA: TGTGCCAGCAGCGTTGACAGCTCCTATGGCTACACCTTC. Amino acid sequence: CASSVDSSYGYTF.

The chain uses TRBV10-3 and TRBJ2-1; 10 bases map to TRBD2. The CDR3 runs to 16 residues. Germline V CDR1 and CDR2: ENHRY, SYGVKD. V gave up 6 bases and J gave up 0 bases; unmatched junction bases: 5. CDR3 nucleotides: TGTGCCATCAGAGAACTAGCGGGGAGCTCCTACAATGAGCAGTTCTTC. Translating it yields CAIRELAGSSYNEQFF.

This clone was seen only a few times. This chain connects TRBV5-8 to TRBJ2-2, with 12 bases lining up with TRBD2. Germline values: CDR1 SGHTS, CDR2 YDEGEE. The trim removed 4 bases at V and 3 bases at J, leaving 4 bases unmatched. The CDR3 runs 16 residues. The CDR3 DNA reads as TGTGCCAGCAGCCTAGGACTAGCGGGACACACCGGGGAGCTGTTTTTT. Residues: CASSLGLAGHTGELFF. The whole variable domain, remainder taken from reference TRBV5-8 and TRBJ2-2, is EAGVTQSPTHLIKTRGQQATLRCSPISGHTSVYWYQQALGLGLQFLLWYDEGEERNRGNFPPRFSGRQFPNYSSELNVNALELEDSALYLCASSLGLAGHTGELFFGEGSRLTVL.

This chain connects TRBV15 to TRBJ2-7; TRBD1 is a possible D gene (6 bases). Germline V gene lookup returns CDR1 LNHNV and CDR2 YYDKDF (reference sequence). V was shortened by 4 bases and J by 1 base, with 14 bases between the two germline ends. The CDR3 has 15 residues. The CDR3 is CATSTGQFPSYEQYF. The DNA of the CDR3 is TGTGCCACCAGCACCGGACAGTTCCCTTCCTACGAGCAGTACTTC.

V usage is TRBV9 and J usage is TRBJ2-2, with 11 positions matching TRBD2. This CDR3 is built from 14 residues. Per germline, CDR1 SGDLS and CDR2 YYNGEE. J was trimmed by 7 bases and V by 2 bases; bases with no gene match: 1. The CDR3 spells CASSVSGGDGELFF. In DNA form, the CDR3 reads TGTGCCAGCAGCGTTAGCGGGGGGGACGGGGAGCTGTTTTTT.

This clone was counted a single time. V usage is TRBV21-1 and J usage is TRBJ2-7; TRBD2 is the table's D call, not checked against the DNA. TRBV21-1 is an annotated pseudogene. The CDR3 loop spans 15 amino acids. The CDR3 region is CASSKGGRLSYEQYF. The CDR3, as DNA: TGTGCCAGCAGCAAAGGCGGCCGCCTCTCCTACGAGCAGTACTTC.

The gene calls are TRBV1 and TRBJ1-5; the DNA was not compared with TRBD1, the D call given in the table. TRBV1 is labeled a pseudogene. This CDR3 is 18 amino acids long. The CDR3 bases are TGCACCAGCAGCCACATGACACTGGTCCGGGACAACTATCAGCCCCAGCATTTT. It specifies CTSSHMTLVRDNYQPQHF.

The CDR3 is CASSLDGRSEKLFF. CDR3 bases: TGCGCCAGCAGCTTGGACGGTAGAAGTGAAAAACTGTTTTTT. This chain connects TRBV5-1 to TRBJ1-4; D ambiguous. The CDR3 loop spans 14 amino acids. Per the germline V gene, CDR1 is SGHRS and CDR2 is YFSETQ. V lost 0 bases, J lost 7 bases, and 10 bases lay in between.

This clone was picked up one time. The CDR3 sequence: CASSLVGQGAGEQYF. The CDR3, as DNA: TGTGCCAGCAGCTTGGTGGGACAGGGGGCTGGGGAGCAGTACTTC. This chain joins TRBV5-4 and TRBJ2-7; 12 nucleotides agree with TRBD1. Germline-derived CDR1 and CDR2 are SGHNT and YYREEE (reference sequence). The CDR3 is 15 residues long. V lost 0 bases and J lost 7; bases outside the gene matches: 5.

V gene TRBV5-5 combines with J gene TRBJ1-4; D unclear. Per the germline V gene, CDR1 is SGHKS and CDR2 is YYEKEE (reference sequence). V was trimmed by 4 bases and J by 6 bases, leaving 7 bases between them. The CDR3 is 12 amino acids. CDR3 protein: CASSLSDEKLFF. The CDR3, as DNA: TGTGCCAGCAGCCTCTCCGATGAAAAACTGTTTTTT.

The sample holds a few counts of this clone. The rearrangement joins TRBV27 to TRBJ1-1; TRBD1 matches at 9 bases. The V and J ends lost 4 bases and 2 bases, in that order; junction bases with no gene match: 17. Germline V gives CDR1 MNHEY, CDR2 SMNVEV (reference sequence). The CDR3 contains 19 residues. The CDR3 DNA follows: TGTGCCAGCAGTTCATTCCCCACTCGGACAGGGGAATTTAACACTGAAGCTTTCTTT. This gives the protein CASSSFPTRTGEFNTEAFF.

The V and J genes are TRBV19 and TRBJ1-5; TRBD1 matches at 7 bases. The CDR3 extends over 15 amino acids. V lost 3 bases to trimming and J lost 4 bases; unmatched junction nucleotides: 6. CDR1 and CDR2 from the germline V gene are LNHDA and SQIVND (reference sequence). The CDR3 DNA is TGTGCCAGTAGTATGCCGGGACAGAGAAATCAGCCCCAGCATTTT. Translation: CASSMPGQRNQPQHF.

The chain has TRBV7-9 and TRBJ1-1; 7 bases match TRBD1. Losses at the gene ends were 6 bases for V and 2 bases for J; bases not matched to a gene: 15. Germline CDR1 reads SEHNR; CDR2 reads FQNEAQ (reference sequence). This CDR3 comprises 17 residues. CDR3 sequence: CASRSLQGVGGNTEAFF. CDR3 DNA sequence: TGTGCCAGCAGGTCCCTCCAGGGGGTGGGGGGAAACACTGAAGCTTTCTTT.

The genes are TRBV7-2 and TRBJ2-7; TRBD1 matches 7 bases. V gave up 8 bases and J gave up 4 bases; unmatched junction bases: 11. Germline CDR1 reads SGHTA; CDR2 reads FQGNSA. The CDR3 is 14 amino acids. The CDR3 nucleotides read TGTGCCAGCGCAAGGACAGGCGTCGGGTACGAGCAGTACTTC. Amino acids: CASARTGVGYEQYF.

A few counts support this clone. A junction end diverges from the germline sequence, so it may reflect a read error. The J gene is TRBJ1-2, the V gene TRBV6-6, with 8 bases that match TRBD1. Germline V CDR1 and CDR2: MNHNY, SVGAGI (reference sequence). The CDR3 length is 14 residues. The CDR3 loop reads CASTGRGQYYGYPF. The CDR3 coding sequence is TGTGCCAGCACTGGCAGGGGGCAGTACTATGGCTACCCCTTC.

The gene calls are TRBV5-1 and TRBJ1-5; D is perhaps TRBD1 (5 bases). Trimming removed 1 base at V and 6 bases at J, with 11 bases between. Germline assignment: CDR1 SGHRS and CDR2 YFSETQ. This CDR3 spans 14 amino acids. The CDR3 DNA is TGCGCCAGCAGCTTGTCCCAGGGCGGTCAGCCCCAGCATTTT. Translating it yields CASSLSQGGQPQHF.

The chain joins TRBV18 to TRBJ2-7; TRBD2 aligns across 12 bases. CDR1 and CDR2 from the germline V gene are KGHSH and LQKENI. V was clipped by 3 bases and J by 6 bases; unmatched bases: 3. There are 14 residues in the CDR3. The CDR3 sequence: CASSPLAGGLEQYF. The CDR3 DNA reads as TGTGCCAGCTCACCTCTAGCGGGGGGGCTCGAGCAGTACTTC. The variable domain in full, completed from reference TRBV18 and TRBJ2-7, reads NAGVMQNPRHLVRRRGQEARLRCSPMKGHSHVYWYRQLPEEGLKFMVYLQKENIIDESGMPKERFSAEFPKEGPSILRIQQVVRGDSAAYFCASSPLAGGLEQYFGPGTRLTVT.

There are a few counts of this clone. The chain is built from TRBV10-3 and TRBJ1-2, with D perhaps matching TRBD1 (6 bases). V gave up 7 bases and J gave up 4 bases, with 19 bases separating them. CDR3 length: 15 residues. Germline loops: CDR1 ENHRY, CDR2 SYGVKD. The CDR3 nucleotides read TGTGCCATCACGGCGACGGACAGTCCGACCTATGGCTACACCTTC. Protein sequence: CAITATDSPTYGYTF.

V is TRBV20-1 and J is TRBJ1-2; 7 nucleotides match TRBD1. The CDR3 consists of 11 residues. The germline CDR1 and CDR2 sequences are DFQATT and SNEGSKA (reference sequence). V lost 3 bases, J lost 8 bases, and 3 bases stayed unmatched. The CDR3 DNA reads TGCAGTGCTAGCCAGACAGGGGGCTACACCTTC. The encoded protein is CSASQTGGYTF.

The genes are TRBV9 and TRBJ1-2; D not resolved. The CDR3 is made up of 14 amino acids. Germline-derived CDR1 and CDR2 are SGDLS and YYNGEE. Trimming pared 8 bases from V and 0 bases from J, leaving 14 bases between. CDR3 sequence (DNA): TGTGCCAGTAGACCCGGGAGTTCTAACTATGGCTACACCTTC. The encoded protein is CASRPGSSNYGYTF.

This clone was seen many times. The chain has TRBV5-6 and TRBJ1-4; TRBD1 is a possible D gene (5 bases). Germline V gene lookup returns CDR1 SGHDT and CDR2 YYEEEE. Trimming pared 4 bases from V and 8 bases from J, leaving 15 bases between. The CDR3 has 14 amino acids. CDR3 loop: CASSQTGLGEKLFF. In nucleotides, the CDR3 is TGTGCCAGCAGCCAAACAGGCCTTGGGGAAAAACTGTTTTTT. The full variable domain, with the rest looked up from reference TRBV5-6 and TRBJ1-4, is DAGVTQSPTHLIKTRGQQVTLRCSPKSGHDTVSWYQQALGQGPQFIFQYYEEEERQRGNFPDRFSGHQFPNYSSELNVNALLLGDSALYLCASSQTGLGEKLFFGSGTQLSVL.

V is TRBV2 and J is TRBJ2-7, with 7 bases that match TRBD1. After removal of 4 bases from V and 3 bases from J, the junction contained 6 bases not matched to a gene. Germline V CDR1 and CDR2: SNHLY, FYNNEI. CDR3 length equals 14 residues. This CDR3 is CASSGVTGYYEQYF. CDR3 nucleotide sequence: TGTGCCAGCAGTGGCGTGACAGGGTACTACGAGCAGTACTTC.

The rearrangement links TRBV6-5 to TRBJ2-2; D perhaps matches TRBD1 (5 bases). The ends were cut back, 6 bases at V and 0 bases at J, with 5 bases in the middle. The CDR3 is 13 amino acids. Germline V lookup: CDR1 MNHEY, CDR2 SVGAGI. The CDR3 DNA is TGTGCCAGCAGACAGGCGAACACCGGGGAGCTGTTTTTT. Its translation: CASRQANTGELFF.

In its sample, this clone was seen a few times. Other DNA sequences in this sample translate to the same CDR3. The V gene is TRBV28, the J gene TRBJ2-5; 8 bases are shared with TRBD1. V was clipped by 3 bases and J by 1 base; unmatched bases: 4. Germline CDR1 MDHEN, CDR2 SYDVKM. The CDR3 spans 15 residues. CDR3 residues: CASSLGTGSQETQYF. The CDR3 DNA reads as TGTGCCAGCAGTTTGGGGACAGGTAGCCAAGAGACCCAGTACTTC.

This clone appeared a few times. This CDR3 is CATTRLAGGRNEQFF. The CDR3 nucleotides read TGCGCCACCACGCGGCTAGCGGGAGGCCGGAATGAGCAGTTCTTC. The chain recombines TRBV10-2 with TRBJ2-1; TRBD2 matches 11 bases. Trimming took 10 bases from V and 7 from J; bases not matched to a gene: 12. The length of the CDR3 is 15 residues. The germline CDR1 and CDR2 sequences are WSHSY and SAAADI.

V usage is TRBV7-2 and J usage is TRBJ1-2; D remains unclear. The CDR3 contains 15 residues. Per germline, CDR1 SGHTA and CDR2 FQGNSA. V lost 5 bases and J lost 0, with 13 bases in between. CDR3 sequence reads: CASSLLSRSNYGYTF. The DNA for the CDR3 is TGTGCCAGCAGCCTGTTGTCGAGGTCTAACTATGGCTACACCTTC.

The sample holds a few counts of this clone. This chain connects TRBV7-9 to TRBJ2-2; 9 bases agree with TRBD1. Germline V gene data show CDR1 as SEHNR and CDR2 as FQNEAQ (reference sequence). The ends lost 2 bases at V and 4 bases at J; junction bases unmatched: 5. The CDR3 totals 16 residues. CDR3 nucleotides: TGTGCCAGCAGCTTAATACAGGGGGCGGGCACCGGGGAGCTGTTTTTT. It translates to CASSLIQGAGTGELFF.

V and J are TRBV5-1 and TRBJ1-2, with D possibly matching TRBD1 (6 bases). Trimming pared 4 bases from V and 2 bases from J, leaving 15 bases between. This CDR3 region has 15 residues. The germline gives CDR1 SGHRS, CDR2 YFSETQ. CDR3 nucleotide sequence: TGCGCCAGCAGCCAAGGCAGGGGCACAAACTATGGCTACACCTTC. It encodes CASSQGRGTNYGYTF.